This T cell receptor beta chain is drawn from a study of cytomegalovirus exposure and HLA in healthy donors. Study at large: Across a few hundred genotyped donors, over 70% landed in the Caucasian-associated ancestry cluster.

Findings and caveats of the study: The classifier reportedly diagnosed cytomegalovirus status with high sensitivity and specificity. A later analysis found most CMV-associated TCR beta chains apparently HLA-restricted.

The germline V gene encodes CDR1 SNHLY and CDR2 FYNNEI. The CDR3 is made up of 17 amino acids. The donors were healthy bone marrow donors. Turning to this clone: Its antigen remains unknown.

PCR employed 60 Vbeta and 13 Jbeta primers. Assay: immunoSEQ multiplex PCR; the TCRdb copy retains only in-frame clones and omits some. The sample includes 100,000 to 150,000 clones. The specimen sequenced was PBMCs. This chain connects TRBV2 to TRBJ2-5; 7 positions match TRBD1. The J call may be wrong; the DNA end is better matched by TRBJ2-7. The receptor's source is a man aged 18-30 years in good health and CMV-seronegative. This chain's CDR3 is CASSPRDSPIKGYEQYF. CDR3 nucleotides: TGTGCCAGCAGTCCACGGGACAGTCCGATTAAAGGGTACGAGCAGTACTTC.